This T cell receptor beta chain originates from a study of blood T cell repertoires in COVID-19. The CDR3 is 15 amino acids. V lost 4 bases, J lost 2 bases, and 12 bases lay in between. CDR1 is MNHEY, CDR2 SVGAGI, per germline. Here immunoSEQ multiplex PCR was the method, and the copy in TCRdb shows in-frame clones only, minus some. The sample has 200,000 to 300,000 clones, roughly 80% seen once; the top ten hold approximately 8.7%. This clone was recorded at least ten times. The rearrangement links TRBV6-5 to TRBJ1-3; D perhaps matches TRBD1 (5 bases). The material sequenced was peripheral blood. This clonotype was obtained from a woman of 80 years or more with acute or convalescent COVID-19. The CDR3 region is CASSFSTGAGNTIYF. For the CDR3, the DNA is TGTGCCAGCAGTTTCAGCACGGGGGCTGGAAACACCATATATTTT.